This T cell receptor (beta chain) was obtained from a study of technical replicates of blood from a handful of donors. V was cut by 6 bases and J by 7 bases, with 13 bases left in between. The CDR3 consists of 13 residues. Germline loops: CDR1 SGHAT, CDR2 FQNNGV. Method: immunoSEQ multiplex PCR; TCRdb's copy keeps in-frame clones and lacks some. The data show 65,000 to 95,000 clones, 95% to 98% seen once. This TCR was recovered from a human donor in good health. The chain carries TRBV11-2 and TRBJ1-5; D is possibly TRBD1 (5 bases). The sequenced sample consisted of T cells isolated from PBMCs. In DNA form, the CDR3 reads TGTGCCAGCAGTCAGGGTAGATACCAGCCCCAGCATTTT. The encoded protein is CASSQGRYQPQHF.